The source of this T cell receptor (beta chain) is a study of blood T cell repertoires in COVID-19. The overall study: Samples came from the United States, Italy and Spain, spanning acute and convalescent COVID-19. Sample material is recorded as cDNA or gDNA derived from T cells, B-cell-depleted T cells, or PBMCs.

CDR1 and CDR2 (germline): KGHSH, LQKENI. J lost 8 bases, V lost 5 bases, and 8 bases had no gene match. CDR3 length equals 15 residues. Original processing methods: Amplification of reference gene primers was used by the study to estimate nucleated cell counts. Data came from immunoSEQ multiplex PCR; TCRdb stores just in-frame clones and leaves some out. The V and J calls and clone size are taken from that table; D and trimming were inferred from the DNA. This sample has fewer than 250,000 clones, with almost 85% found just once. Cohort placement rested on clinical history that participants reported themselves.

The chain is built from TRBV18 and TRBJ1-4, with TRBD1 identical over 10 bases. The sequence was collected from a woman in her forties or fifties with acute COVID-19. Sequencing was done on a sample of PBMCs or T cells enriched from blood (not recorded which). The CDR3 DNA sequence: TGTGCCAGCTCATTAGGGACAGGGGCGGAGGAAAAACTGTTTTTT. Its protein product is CASSLGTGAEEKLFF.